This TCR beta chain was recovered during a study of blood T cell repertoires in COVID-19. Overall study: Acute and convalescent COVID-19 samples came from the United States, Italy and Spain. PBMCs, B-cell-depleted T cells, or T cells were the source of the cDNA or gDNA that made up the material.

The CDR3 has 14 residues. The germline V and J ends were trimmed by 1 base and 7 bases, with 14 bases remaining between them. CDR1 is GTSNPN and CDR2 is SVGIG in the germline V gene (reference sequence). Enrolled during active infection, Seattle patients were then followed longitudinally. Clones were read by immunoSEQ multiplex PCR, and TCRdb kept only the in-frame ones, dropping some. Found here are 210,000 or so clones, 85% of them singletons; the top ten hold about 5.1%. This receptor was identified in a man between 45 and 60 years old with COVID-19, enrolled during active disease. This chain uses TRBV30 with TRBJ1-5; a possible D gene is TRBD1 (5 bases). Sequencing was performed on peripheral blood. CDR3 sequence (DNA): TGTGCCTGGAGTGCTGGGGGGGGTGGGCAGCCCCAGCATTTT. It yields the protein CAWSAGGGGQPQHF.